This T cell receptor (beta chain) was sequenced in a study of cytomegalovirus exposure and HLA in healthy donors. The data were produced by immunoSEQ multiplex PCR, yet TCRdb's version contains in-frame clones alone and is incomplete. The table has about 86,000 clones, 85% to 95% seen once. Germline values: CDR1 WNHNN, CDR2 SYGVQD (reference sequence). The CDR3 covers 16 residues. Trimming cost V 5 bases and J 1 base; bases outside gene matches: 7. Sequenced input: PBMCs. This clonotype was sampled from a man younger than 35 in good health and CMV-seronegative. The chain employs TRBV10-1 and TRBJ2-3; 9 bases fit TRBD2. The CDR3: CASSPLAGTGTDTQYF. The CDR3, as DNA: TGCGCCAGCAGTCCGCTAGCGGGGACTGGCACAGATACGCAGTATTTT.